These 3 T cell receptor beta chains were all obtained from the same sample, sequenced in a study of blood T cell repertoires in COVID-19. Measured with immunoSEQ multiplex PCR; TCRdb has only the in-frame clones, and not every one. The sample shows roughly 250,000 clones, roughly 91% of them seen only once. Input material: PBMCs or T cells enriched from blood (not recorded which). The receptors were sampled from a woman in her 40s with acute COVID-19.

The genes are TRBV11-1 and TRBJ2-2; D might be TRBD2 (6 bases). The CDR3 has 13 residues. Trimming took off 6 bases at V and 6 bases at J, with 11 bases between the two ends. Germline CDR1 reads SGHAT; CDR2 reads FQDESV (reference sequence). CDR3 sequence reads: CASSHTSPGELFF. The CDR3 nucleotides are TGTGCCAGCAGTCATACTAGCCCCGGGGAGCTGTTTTTT.

The chain recombines TRBV19 with TRBJ1-2, with D possibly TRBD1 on 5 matching bases. Germline V lookup: CDR1 LNHDA, CDR2 SQIVND (reference sequence). The CDR3 is 14 amino acids. Between the trimmed V and J ends, which lost 5 bases and 10 bases, there was a span of 20 bases. CDR3 bases: TGTGCCAGTAGTCCCATTTCAGGGTCCGATCACTACACCTTC. It translates to CASSPISGSDHYTF.

The chain joins TRBV6-5 to TRBJ1-5, with D tentatively TRBD1 (6 bases). The V end lost 6 bases, the J end lost 4 bases, and 10 bases lay between the germline ends. Germline V gene data show CDR1 as MNHEY and CDR2 as SVGAGI. The length of the CDR3 is 13 residues. The CDR3 reads CASSGGANQPQHF. CDR3 nucleotide sequence: TGTGCCAGCAGCGGGGGGGCAAATCAGCCCCAGCATTTT.